The rows below give T cell receptor beta chains drawn from one sample of a study of beta chain features in type 1 diabetes. Clones were read by immunoSEQ multiplex PCR, and TCRdb kept only the in-frame ones, dropping some. This sample carries more than 95,000 clones, approximately 30% of them seen once, and the ten largest clones take under 0.55%. Sequencing was performed on central memory CD4+ T cells from blood. These receptors all come from a young woman with type 1 diabetes. CDR3s include the opening cysteine and the closing phenylalanine or tryptophan. The order of the fields is CDR3 protein, CDR3 DNA, V gene, clone size, J gene, D gene, CDR3 length. D genes are given only for firm matches. Expanded clones get a size class; other rows say once, few or many, or leave the size out.

CASSDHGQGRGTEAFF TGCGCCAGCAGTGACCACGGACAGGGACGGGGCACTGAAGCTTTCTTT TRBV10-2 NA TRBJ1-1 TRBD1 16
CASSLLPNTGELFF TGTGCCAGCAGCCTGCTACCGAACACCGGGGAGCTGTTTTTT TRBV2 NA TRBJ2-2 NA 14
CASSVSENRQFF TGCGCCAGCAGTGTAAGCGAGAATAGGCAGTTCTTC TRBV10-2 few TRBJ2-1 NA 12
CASSSFTGGRTGELFF TGTGCCAGTAGTTCCTTCACAGGGGGCCGTACCGGGGAGCTGTTTTTT TRBV19 NA TRBJ2-2 TRBD1 16
CASSSQLMNTEAFF TGTGCCAGCAGCTCACAGTTGATGAACACTGAAGCTTTCTTT TRBV9 NA TRBJ1-1 NA 14
CASSPGTGYNEQFF TGTGCCAGCAGTCCCGGGACAGGGTACAATGAGCAGTTCTTC TRBV2 NA TRBJ2-1 TRBD1 14
CASSPQNTDTQYF TGTGCCAGCTCACCTCAGAACACAGATACGCAGTATTTT TRBV18 NA TRBJ2-3 NA 13
CASSSRRGFGETQYF TGTGCCAGCAGCTCGAGGAGGGGTTTCGGGGAGACCCAGTACTTC TRBV11-2 few TRBJ2-5 NA 15
CASSLQGGEAEAFF TGCGCCAGCAGCTTGCAGGGTGGTGAGGCTGAAGCTTTCTTT TRBV5-1 NA TRBJ1-1 NA 14
CAWSSPGTGNTGELFF TGTGCCTGGAGTTCCCCGGGGACAGGCAACACCGGGGAGCTGTTTTTT TRBV30 NA TRBJ2-2 TRBD1 16
CASSSPRTSGRRVEQFF TGCGCCAGCAGCTCCCCCCGGACTAGCGGGAGAAGGGTTGAGCAGTTCTTC TRBV4-3 NA TRBJ2-1 TRBD2 17
CASSPLAGDGKLAKNIQYF TGTGCCAGCAGCCCCCTAGCGGGAGATGGGAAGCTAGCCAAAAACATTCAGTACTTC TRBV7-2 NA TRBJ2-4 TRBD2 19
CASSSISGSANEQFF TGTGCCAGCAGTTCCATTAGCGGGAGCGCCAATGAGCAGTTCTTC TRBV28 few TRBJ2-1 TRBD2 15
CASSPGLAEETQYF TGTGCCAGCAGCCCAGGACTAGCGGAAGAGACCCAGTACTTC TRBV7-2 few TRBJ2-5 TRBD2 14
CASSTRQGRTEAFF TGTGCCAGTAGTACCCGACAGGGACGGACTGAAGCTTTCTTT TRBV19 NA TRBJ1-1 TRBD1 14
CSAREGAATKNIQYF TGCAGCGCTCGCGAAGGAGCCGCGACCAAAAACATTCAGTACTTC TRBV29-1 few TRBJ2-4 NA 15
CASRSTGESTEAFF TGTGCCAGCAGGTCCACAGGGGAGAGCACTGAAGCTTTCTTT TRBV6-5 NA TRBJ1-1 TRBD1 14
CASSGGGGALYEQYF TGCGCCAGCAGTGGCGGAGGGGGCGCGTTATACGAGCAGTACTTC TRBV5-1 few TRBJ2-7 NA 15
CASSHPFLGAVIF TGTGCCAGCAGCCATCCCTTTTTGGGGGCTGTTATCTTC TRBV7-9 NA TRBJ2-1 NA 13
CASSEWGGEAFF TGTGCCAGCAGTGAATGGGGGGGAGAAGCTTTCTTT TRBV25-1 few TRBJ1-1 NA 12
CASSERTGGADTQYF TGTGCCAGCAGTGAAAGGACAGGGGGTGCAGATACGCAGTATTTT TRBV2 NA TRBJ2-3 TRBD1 15
CASSLPGHGNEQFF TGTGCCAGCAGCTTACCGGGACATGGGAATGAGCAGTTCTTC TRBV7-9 NA TRBJ2-1 NA 14
CASARLAGGYNEQFF TGCGCCAGCGCCCGCCTAGCGGGAGGGTACAATGAGCAGTTCTTC TRBV5-1 NA TRBJ2-1 TRBD2 15
CASGTGPQETQYF TGTGCCAGCGGGACAGGGCCCCAAGAGACCCAGTACTTC TRBV11-3 few TRBJ2-5 TRBD1 13
CASHRGMNYGYTF TGTGCCTCCCACAGGGGAATGAACTATGGCTACACCTTC TRBV30 few TRBJ1-2 TRBD1 13
CASSSTGGGTGELFF TGTGCCAGCAGCTCGACAGGGGGTGGCACCGGGGAGCTGTTTTTT TRBV7-7 few TRBJ2-2 TRBD1 15
CASSSLGTSPETQYF TGTGCCAGCAGCTCCCTAGGGACATCACCGGAGACCCAGTACTTC TRBV14 NA TRBJ2-5 NA 15
CASSQVSGGGNEQFF TGTGCCAGCAGCCAAGTCAGCGGCGGGGGGAATGAGCAGTTCTTC TRBV14 few TRBJ2-1 TRBD2 15
CASSFRRSDRANEQFF TGTGCCAGCAGCTTCAGGCGCTCCGACAGGGCCAATGAGCAGTTCTTC TRBV7-2 few TRBJ2-1 TRBD1 16
CSVDLLAGDTQYF TGCAGCGTTGATCTACTAGCGGGAGATACGCAGTATTTT TRBV29-1 few TRBJ2-3 TRBD2 13
CASSLVVAEYNEQFF TGTGCCAGCAGCTTAGTGGTAGCGGAGTACAATGAGCAGTTCTTC TRBV7-3 NA TRBJ2-1 NA 15
CASSQDSGGGGRDTQYF TGCGCCAGCAGCCAAGATTCGGGCGGGGGAGGGAGAGATACGCAGTATTTT TRBV4-3 NA TRBJ2-3 TRBD2 17
CASSSVSSYEQYF TGTGCCAGCAGTTCAGTCAGCTCCTACGAGCAGTACTTC TRBV27 few TRBJ2-7 NA 13
CASSLARETQYF TGTGCCAGCAGTTTGGCCAGAGAGACCCAGTACTTC TRBV28 NA TRBJ2-5 NA 12
CSVEGPLAGGPLYF TGCAGCGTTGAGGGTCCCCTAGCGGGAGGGCCCCTTTACTTC TRBV29-1 few TRBJ2-5 TRBD2 14
CASSPLPGTSGSQSSYNEQFF TGCGCCAGCAGCCCACTACCTGGGACTAGCGGTTCGCAAAGCTCCTACAATGAGCAGTTCTTC TRBV10-1 NA TRBJ2-1 TRBD2 21
CASSYRSEVAKNIQYF TGTGCCAGCAGTTATCGGTCCGAGGTAGCCAAAAACATTCAGTACTTC TRBV6-5 NA TRBJ2-4 NA 16
CASSFTGITEAFF TGCGCCAGCAGCTTCACAGGGATCACTGAAGCTTTCTTT TRBV5-1 NA TRBJ1-1 NA 13
CASSHPDRDLTEAFF TGCGCCAGCAGCCACCCGGACAGAGATCTCACTGAAGCTTTCTTT TRBV4-1 NA TRBJ1-1 NA 15
CASSIGQAKSYNEQFF TGTGCCAGTAGTATAGGTCAGGCGAAGTCCTACAATGAGCAGTTCTTC TRBV19 NA TRBJ2-1 NA 16
CASSLAGTSGPLSYNEQFF TGTGCCAGCAGCTTGGCCGGGACTAGCGGCCCGCTATCCTACAATGAGCAGTTCTTC TRBV5-4 few TRBJ2-1 TRBD2 19
CASRPTSGRPTSTDTQYF TGCGCCAGCAGGCCGACTAGCGGGAGGCCAACTAGCACAGATACGCAGTATTTT TRBV23-1 few TRBJ2-3 TRBD2 18